This note documents a single T cell receptor beta chain sequence. Many counts were recorded for this clone. The antigen it binds to is not known. Base qualities are not at hand, and no much larger clone is one base apart. TRB sequencing was run on genomic DNA with either the immunoSEQ assay at survey resolution or the hsTCRB kit. Under the source paper's analysis protocol: Initial read processing used immunoSEQ software, and repertoire analyses used the LymphoSeq R package. Clonality was computed as 1 minus normalized Shannon entropy; Gini coefficient was also calculated for each TRB dataset. To infer phenotypes in unsorted samples, TRB sequences from sorted subsets of the recipient or donor were mapped onto unsorted samples from the same recipient. TCRdb took this table from immuneACCESS and kept in-frame rearrangements with V and J called. Such tables lack part of the clones; where checked against another copy, unresolved V genes explain under half of the gap, and the rest is unexplained. From that table come the V and J calls and clone size; the DNA was used to work out D and trimming. The table for this sample lists around 13,000 clones, none of them counted only once. Jointly, the top ten make up roughly 26% of the sample.

This specimen's time point label, per the study, means: posttransplant day relative to BM transplant. The label giving this sample's treatment or condition can be read as: high-dose cyclophosphamide on days +3 and +4 as single-agent GVHD prophylaxis. For conditioning, the PTCy patients got busulfan and fludarabine, then a related or unrelated marrow graft, followed by cyclophosphamide on days +3 and +4. The PTCy-treated patients were enrolled in a prospective multi-institutional clinical trial. Peripheral blood and bone marrow mononuclear cells were isolated by Ficoll-Hypaque density centrifugation and cryopreserved. The sample comes from a study of T cells after posttransplantation cyclophosphamide (TCRdb year 2016). About the full investigation: Using TRB sequencing, the study followed how the T cell repertoire rebuilt after myeloablative bone marrow transplantation with posttransplantation cyclophosphamide given as GVHD prophylaxis. TRB sequencing was also done on up to about 3 additional blood samples from 2 to 5.2 years after transplant in 3 patients, and on pretransplant blood from several patients. Blood from all 30 or so PTCy patients with 1-year posttransplant specimens was subjected to TRB sequencing. Because TRA and TRB clonality were tightly correlated in 9 samples, subsequent TCR analyses were focused on TRB only. Samples from around 37 PTCy-treated patients, along with samples from roughly 16 of their related bone marrow donors, underwent antigen receptor sequencing. Public TRB sequences were searched against a database of over 3,500 sequences associated with responses to pathogens, tumor antigens, self-antigens and alloantigens.

On the study overall, not on this receptor specifically: Across the approximately 47 patients, TRB clonality was highly associated with recipient CMV seropositivity and CMV reactivation, and diversity with PTCy was similar to that in the CNI/methotrexate controls. Donor-recipient similarity was low at 1-2 months but rose over the first year, and later blood repertoires were often dominated by donor CD8+ memory clones. The TRB repertoires of T cells infiltrating skin or GI tract showed only limited overlap with the TRB repertoires of T cells in blood.

CDR1 LNHNV and CDR2 YYDKDF are derived from the germline V gene (reference sequence). Trimming takes 0 bases off V and 4 bases off J; junction bases not matched to a gene: 4. Including the terminal cysteine and phenylalanine, the CDR3 comprises 16 residues. Just the 48-base CDR3 DNA is kept, in frame starting at base 1. The material sequenced was PBMCs, taken after allogeneic stem cell transplant with posttransplant cyclophosphamide. The chain is made from TRBV15 and TRBJ2-1; 9 middle bases align to TRBD2. This TCR was sampled from a female patient between 35 and 55 years old who received an allogeneic stem cell transplant from an unrelated donor, was CMV-positive, and had acute GVHD only. Once a transplant has taken place, some T cells may be donor derived. The CDR3 protein sequence reads: CATSREPSGMYNEQFF. The sequenced DNA: TGTGCCACCAGCAGAGAACCTAGCGGGATGTACAATGAGCAGTTCTTC.